The TCR beta chain under discussion was sequenced for a study of blood T cell repertoires in COVID-19 (dated by TCRdb to about 2020). Regarding the research as a whole: Samples covering the acute and convalescent phases of COVID-19 were provided by collaborators in the United States, Italy and Spain. The prospective study material was composed of cDNA or gDNA derived from T cells, B-cell-depleted T cells, or PBMCs. The dataset comprised deeply sampled blood TCRbeta repertoires from subjects exposed to, actively infected with, or recovered from COVID-19. A freely available public database, intended as a resource for researchers studying the immune response to SARS-CoV-2, is where the repertoires were released. The samples were drawn from two sources: the first 160 participants of the ongoing ImmuneRACE study, and 950 to 1,500 subjects contributed by 6 global collaborators. Nearly every sample came with metadata listing a de-identified subject ID, COVID-19 status, age in years and sex. Where HLA class I and class II types were available, the types were taken from metadata supplied by the sample provider, not from assay-based typing.

On the study overall, not on this receptor specifically: The amount of clinical and demographic metadata varied by source and participant and was provided uncurated.

On this clone: Its antigen is still unknown. The record has no base qualities; no much larger clone is one base away.

A second Seattle source provided samples from volunteer blood donors who had recovered from COVID-19. Each collaborating institution followed its own protocols to collect whole blood in K2EDTA tubes. For TCRbeta analysis, collaborators shipped samples in one of three forms: frozen whole blood, isolated PBMCs, or DNA extracted from either of those sample types. The immunoSEQ Assay, a bias-controlled multiplex PCR, was used to amplify TCRbeta CDR3 regions from genomic DNA. Concerning the study's data processing: Nucleated cell counts per sample were estimated from amplification of reference gene primers within the assay. To quantify the absolute abundance of each unique TCRbeta CDR3 rearrangement, sequence reads were collapsed and filtered. For each sample, productive Simpson clonality was calculated by taking the square root of Simpson's diversity index across productive rearrangements. Drawn from immuneACCESS, this table holds only the in-frame rearrangements with V and J called that TCRdb kept. Clones are partly lost; checked studies trace under half to an unresolved V gene and leave the rest unexplained. That table supplies the V and J calls and clone size; D and trimming were determined from the DNA. The sample table holds 170,000 or so clones, of which around 87% were seen once. Of the sample, 0.7% to 0.9% is held by the ten largest clones.

In the germline V gene (reference sequence), CDR1 corresponds to SGHKS and CDR2 to YYEKEE. From the cysteine through the phenylalanine, the CDR3 covers 15 amino acids. Only the CDR3 DNA stays, 45 bases, in frame from base 1. Germline trimming: 4 bases from V, 5 bases from J; junction bases outside gene matches: 10. The chain couples TRBV5-5 to TRBJ1-2, with 8 central nucleotides matching TRBD1. The receptor was derived from a woman in her late teens or twenties who had recovered from COVID-19. The sample comprised peripheral blood. The nucleotide sequence reads as follows: TGTGCCAGCAGCCGGGAGGACAGGGACCTTTATGGCTACACCTTC. The translation is CASSREDRDLYGYTF.